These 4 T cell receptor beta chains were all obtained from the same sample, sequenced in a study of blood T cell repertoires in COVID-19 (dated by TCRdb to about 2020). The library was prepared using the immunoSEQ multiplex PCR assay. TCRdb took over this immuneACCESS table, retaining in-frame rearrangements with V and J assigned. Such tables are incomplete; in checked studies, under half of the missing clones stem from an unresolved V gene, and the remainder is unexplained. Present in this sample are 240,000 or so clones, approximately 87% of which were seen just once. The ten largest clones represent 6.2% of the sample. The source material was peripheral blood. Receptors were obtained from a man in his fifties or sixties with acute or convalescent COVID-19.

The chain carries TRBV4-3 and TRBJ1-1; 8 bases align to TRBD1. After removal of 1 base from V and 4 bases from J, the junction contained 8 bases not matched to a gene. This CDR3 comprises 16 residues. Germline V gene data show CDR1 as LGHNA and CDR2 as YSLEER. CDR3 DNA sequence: TGCGCCAGCAGCCAAGGGAGGTGGGACAGGTTCACTGAAGCTTTCTTT. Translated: CASSQGRWDRFTEAFF.

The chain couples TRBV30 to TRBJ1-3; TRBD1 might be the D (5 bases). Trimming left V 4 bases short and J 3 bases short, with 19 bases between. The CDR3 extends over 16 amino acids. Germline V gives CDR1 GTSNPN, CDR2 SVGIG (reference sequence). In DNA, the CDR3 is TGTGCCTGGAACCTCCCCCACAGGAGAGATGGAAACACCATATATTTT. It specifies CAWNLPHRRDGNTIYF.

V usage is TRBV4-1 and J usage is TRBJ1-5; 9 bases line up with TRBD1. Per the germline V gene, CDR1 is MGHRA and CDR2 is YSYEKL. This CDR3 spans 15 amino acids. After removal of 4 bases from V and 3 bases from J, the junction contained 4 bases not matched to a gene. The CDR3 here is CASSLRDRVNQPQHF. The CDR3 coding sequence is TGCGCCAGCAGCCTCCGGGACAGGGTCAATCAGCCCCAGCATTTT.

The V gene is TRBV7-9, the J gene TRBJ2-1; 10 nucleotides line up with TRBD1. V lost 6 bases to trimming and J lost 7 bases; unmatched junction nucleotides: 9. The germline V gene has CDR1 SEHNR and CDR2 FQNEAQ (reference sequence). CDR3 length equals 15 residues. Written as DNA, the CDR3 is TGTGCCAGCAGTGGCCAGGACAGGGGGGTGAATGAGCAGTTCTTC. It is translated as CASSGQDRGVNEQFF.